A single sample gave rise to the 2 T cell receptor beta chains below, sequenced in a study of T cells in Graves' hyperthyroidism and ophthalmopathy. Researchers amplified the TCR beta CDR3 regions from RNA transcripts. TCR CDR3 underwent first-round RT-PCR with the HTBI primer set. TCRdb passed the multiplex PCR reads through MiXCR, listing each CDR3 protein once. This sample has 650,000 to 750,000 distinct CDR3 sequences, with 14% found just once. Specimen: blood. The receptors here all came from a woman aged 18 to 35 with Graves' hyperthyroidism.

In its sample, this clonotype was seen a few times. This rearrangement joins TRBV4-3 to TRBJ1-4; TRBD1 agrees at 8 bases. J was trimmed by 6 bases and V by 1 base; bases with no gene match: 7. Per germline, CDR1 LGHNA and CDR2 YSLEER. The CDR3 contains 16 residues. The CDR3 DNA follows: TGCGCCAGCAGCCAAGCAGGGGACAGGAGGGATGAAAAACTGTTTTTT. Amino acids: CASSQAGDRRDEKLFF.

The chain uses TRBV27 and TRBJ2-1, with D perhaps matching TRBD1 or TRBD2 (5 bases each). The CDR3 sequence is 14 residues long. CDR1 is MNHEY, CDR2 SMNVEV, per germline (reference sequence). Trimming cost V 8 bases and J 2 bases, with 13 bases left between them. DNA of the CDR3: TGTGCCAGCGGACTCCAGGGAACCTACAATGAGCAGTTCTTC. Encoded protein: CASGLQGTYNEQFF.